This T cell receptor (beta chain) was obtained from a study of identifying expanded T cells in peripheral blood. During the collection period, no donor immune events like infections were recorded. There are 16 residues in the CDR3. A remark on this clone: Its antigen is not identified.

Study-wide results and limits: Over two and four weeks, about 15 and 19 clones changed, versus more than 1 between replicates. Across healthy donors, higher total template counts meant significantly greater roughly 2-week count variance.

TCRdb's table, derived via immunoSEQ multiplex PCR, lists solely in-frame clones and lacks some. Of some 78,000 clones in the sample, 84% were seen once. The clonotype was recovered from a person aged 18 to 75 in good health. Sequencing input: blood. The genes are TRBV1 and TRBJ2-5; the table calls TRBD2, which could not be checked here. TRBV1 is classified as a pseudogene. The CDR3 here is CTSSQDKREDRETQYF. CDR3 coding DNA: TGCACCAGCAGCCAGGATAAGCGGGAGGACCGAGAGACCCAGTACTTC.